Listed below are T cell receptor beta chains from one sample, sequenced in a study of identifying expanded T cells in peripheral blood. Data came from immunoSEQ multiplex PCR; TCRdb stores just in-frame clones and leaves some out. The sample lists some 100,000 clones; roughly 87% were seen once. The sequencing input was blood. The receptors here all came from a person aged 18 to 75 in good health. CDR3s include the opening cysteine and the closing phenylalanine or tryptophan. D genes are given only for firm matches. The size entry is marked missing in some rows and otherwise reads once, few, many or a size class.

clone_size,j_call,d_call,v_call,cdr3_aa,cdr3_nt
NA,TRBJ2-6,TRBD1,TRBV7-2,CASSLALTGAGANVLTF,TGTGCCAGCAGCTTAGCGCTGACAGGGGCCGGGGCCAACGTCCTGACTTTC
NA,TRBJ2-5,TRBD1,TRBV25-1,CASSGDRDQETQYF,TGTGCCAGCAGTGGAGACAGGGACCAAGAGACCCAGTACTTC
NA,TRBJ1-4,NA,TRBV10-2,CASSRDEKLFF,TGCGCCAGCAGCAGAGATGAAAAACTGTTTTTT
NA,TRBJ2-3,NA,TRBV2,CASNPEVSADTQYF,TGTGCCAGCAACCCGGAGGTTAGCGCAGATACGCAGTATTTT
NA,TRBJ1-2,NA,TRBV18,CASSPAAGPLTF,TGTGCCAGCTCACCGGCGGCAGGGCCGTTAACCTTC
NA,TRBJ2-3,TRBD1,TRBV28,CASRMTGANTDTQYF,TGTGCCAGCAGAATGACAGGGGCGAACACAGATACGCAGTATTTT
few,TRBJ2-5,NA,TRBV7-7,CALEYQETQYF,TGTGCCCTCGAGTACCAAGAGACCCAGTACTTC
NA,TRBJ2-2,TRBD2,TRBV2,CASSLLAGETGELFF,TGTGCCAGCAGTCTACTAGCGGGGGAGACCGGGGAGCTGTTTTTT
NA,TRBJ2-1,TRBD1,TRBV6-6,CASSPGTGINEQFF,TGTGCCAGCAGCCCCGGGACAGGGATAAATGAGCAGTTCTTC
NA,TRBJ1-2,TRBD1,TRBV29-1,CSVEGPDRRNYGYTF,TGCAGCGTTGAAGGGCCGGACAGGCGTAACTATGGCTACACCTTC
NA,TRBJ2-3,NA,TRBV18,CASSPPNSDTDTQYF,TGTGCCAGCTCACCACCTAATAGCGACACAGATACGCAGTATTTT
NA,TRBJ2-1,NA,TRBV4-1,CASSQDWVTYNEQFF,TGCGCCAGCAGCCAAGATTGGGTAACCTACAATGAGCAGTTCTTC
NA,TRBJ2-2,NA,TRBV28,CASYRRLSTGELFF,TGTGCCAGCTACCGAAGATTGAGCACCGGGGAGCTGTTTTTT